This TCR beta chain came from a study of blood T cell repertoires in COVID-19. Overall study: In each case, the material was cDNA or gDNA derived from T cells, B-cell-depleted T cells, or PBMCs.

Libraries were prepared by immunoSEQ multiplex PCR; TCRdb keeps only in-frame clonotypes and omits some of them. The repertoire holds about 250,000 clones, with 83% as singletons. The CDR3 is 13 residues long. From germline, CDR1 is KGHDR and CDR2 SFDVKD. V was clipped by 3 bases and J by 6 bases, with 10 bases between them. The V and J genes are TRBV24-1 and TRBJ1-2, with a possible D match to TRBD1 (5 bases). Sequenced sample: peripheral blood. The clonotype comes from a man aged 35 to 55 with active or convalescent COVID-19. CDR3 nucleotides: TGTGCCACCAGTGATGCGGGGCAAGATGGCTACACCTTC. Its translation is CATSDAGQDGYTF.